The clone carrying this TCR beta chain has more than one count but fewer than ten. Its target is not known. This sample stems from a study of beta chain features in type 1 diabetes. The V end lost 2 bases, the J end lost 2 bases, and 7 bases lay between the germline ends. This CDR3 is built from 15 residues. Germline CDR1 is SGHTA and CDR2 is FQGNSA. Notes on the study in general: Junctions at VDJ sites from type 1 diabetes patients had fewer insertions and more deletions. There was a possibility that cDNA sequencing over-represented cells with high TCR expression. In every one of the four CD4+ subsets, TCRB CDR3s were moderately but significantly shorter in Type 1 diabetes patients.

What was sequenced were expressed TCRB transcripts, since all of the isolated RNA had been reverse transcribed. TCRdb's copy holds only in-frame clones and misses some; the assay was immunoSEQ multiplex PCR. The sample holds 250,000 to 350,000 clones, 13% to 15% seen once. The clonotype originates from a man younger than 45 with type 1 diabetes. The chain recombines TRBV7-2 with TRBJ2-6, with D tentatively TRBD1 (6 bases). The sample was naive CD4+ T cells from blood. CDR3 DNA sequence: TGTGCCAGCAGCTTATCAGGGGCTGGGGCCAACGTCCTGACTTTC. Translated: CASSLSGAGANVLTF. Looking up the rest from reference TRBV7-2 and TRBJ2-6 gives the full variable domain: GAGVSQSPSNKVTEKGKDVELRCDPISGHTALYWYRQSLGQGLEFLIYFQGNSAPDKSGLPSDRFSAERTGGSVSTLTIQRTQQEDSAVYLCASSLSGAGANVLTFGAGSRLTVL.